These 5 T cell receptor beta chains share one sample of origin, sequenced in a study of CD8 T cells in ankylosing spondylitis. TCRdb ran MiXCR on the 5' RACE reads and lists one entry per CDR3 protein. The sample has 100,000 to 150,000 distinct CDR3 sequences; more than 15% are singletons. Study results and limitations: A TCR beta motif made of several highly homologous variants seemed typical of ankylosing spondylitis blood.

The antigens of these receptors remain unknown. What was sequenced was blood, either unsorted or a sorted T cell fraction (not recorded which). These receptors were collected from a male donor with ankylosing spondylitis.

The chain recombines TRBV4-1 with TRBJ2-5; 9 bases align to TRBD1. With V trimmed by 2 bases and J by 5 bases, 6 bases remained unmatched. The CDR3 spans 15 residues. Germline V gene lookup returns CDR1 MGHRA and CDR2 YSYEKL. The CDR3: CASSQTGGPGETQYF. In nucleotides, the CDR3 is TGCGCCAGCAGCCAAACAGGGGGCCCCGGGGAGACCCAGTACTTC.

The genes are TRBV4-1 and TRBJ1-1, with no clear D. This CDR3 region has 17 residues. V dropped 0 bases and J dropped 1 base, with 15 bases sitting between them. Germline values: CDR1 MGHRA, CDR2 YSYEKL. CDR3 amino acids: CASSQDPQIDGNTEAFF. As DNA, the CDR3 is TGCGCCAGCAGCCAAGATCCACAGATCGACGGGAACACTGAAGCTTTCTTT.

This clonotype was observed a few times. The chain joins TRBV24-1 to TRBJ2-7; no definite D call. This CDR3 contains 11 residues. Germline V gene sequence: CDR1 KGHDR, CDR2 SFDVKD. In DNA, the CDR3 is TGTCCAGGCGAGGTCGACTACGAGCAGTACTTC. Amino acid sequence: CPGEVDYEQYF.

V usage is TRBV10-3 and J usage is TRBJ1-1, with TRBD1 as a possible D gene (6 bases). The CDR3 is 13 residues long. The V gene lost 7 bases and the J gene lost 5 bases, with 14 bases spanning the gap. Germline CDR1 and CDR2: ENHRY and SYGVKD. CDR3 nucleotides: TGTGCCATCACCCCCGAAGGGGGGACTGAAGCTTTCTTT. This translates into CAITPEGGTEAFF.

The chain is built from TRBV14 and TRBJ2-7, with D possibly being TRBD1 (6 bases). V lost 7 bases to trimming and J lost 4 bases, with 20 bases between them. The CDR3 totals 15 residues. Germline V gene data show CDR1 as SGHDN and CDR2 as FVKESK. CDR3 amino acids: CASINIQGSSYEQYF. The CDR3 nucleotides read TGTGCCAGCATTAATATACAGGGAAGTTCGTACGAGCAGTACTTC.